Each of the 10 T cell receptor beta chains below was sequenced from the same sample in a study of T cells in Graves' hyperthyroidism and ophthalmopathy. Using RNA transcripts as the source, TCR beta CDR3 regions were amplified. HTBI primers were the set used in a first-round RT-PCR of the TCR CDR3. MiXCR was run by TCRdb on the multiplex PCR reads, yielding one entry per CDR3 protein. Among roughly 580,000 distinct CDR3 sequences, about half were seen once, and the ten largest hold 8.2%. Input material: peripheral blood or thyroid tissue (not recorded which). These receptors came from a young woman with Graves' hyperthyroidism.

The CDR3 DNA reads as TGCAGCGTTGAAGAACGCGGGACAGCCTTCATCTATGGCTACACCTTC. It codes for CSVEERGTAFIYGYTF. The V gene is TRBV29-1, the J gene TRBJ1-2; 7 bases align to TRBD1. Losses at the gene ends were 0 bases for V and 4 bases for J; bases not matched to a gene: 11. The CDR3 contains 16 residues. Per germline, CDR1 SQVTM and CDR2 ANQGSEA.

CDR3 sequence: CASRVRGVPNEKLFF. In DNA form, the CDR3 reads TGTGCCAGCAGGGTGAGGGGCGTCCCTAATGAAAAACTGTTTTTT. The V gene is TRBV9, the J gene TRBJ1-4, with TRBD1 as a possible D gene (5 bases). The germline gives CDR1 SGDLS, CDR2 YYNGEE. This CDR3 comprises 15 residues. Trimming stripped 5 bases from V and 3 bases from J, with 14 bases between.

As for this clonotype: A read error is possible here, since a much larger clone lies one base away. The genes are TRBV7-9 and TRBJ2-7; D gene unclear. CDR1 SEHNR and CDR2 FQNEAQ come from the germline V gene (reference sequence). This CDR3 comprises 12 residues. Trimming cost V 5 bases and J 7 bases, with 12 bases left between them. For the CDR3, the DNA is TGTGCCAGCAGCGCAGTGAGTAGGGAGCAGTACTTC. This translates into CASSAVSREQYF.

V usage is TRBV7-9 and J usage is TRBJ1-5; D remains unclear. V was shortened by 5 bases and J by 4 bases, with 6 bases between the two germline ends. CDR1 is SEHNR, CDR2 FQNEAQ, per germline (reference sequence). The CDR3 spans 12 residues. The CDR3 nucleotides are TGTGCCAGCAGCGGAGAGAATCAGCCCCAGCATTTT. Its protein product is CASSGENQPQHF.

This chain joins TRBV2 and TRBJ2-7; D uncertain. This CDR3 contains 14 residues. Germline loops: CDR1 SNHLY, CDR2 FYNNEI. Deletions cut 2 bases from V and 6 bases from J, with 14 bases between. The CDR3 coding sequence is TGTGCCAGCAGTGAACGTGTGGGGTCTACCGAGCAGTACTTC. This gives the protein CASSERVGSTEQYF.

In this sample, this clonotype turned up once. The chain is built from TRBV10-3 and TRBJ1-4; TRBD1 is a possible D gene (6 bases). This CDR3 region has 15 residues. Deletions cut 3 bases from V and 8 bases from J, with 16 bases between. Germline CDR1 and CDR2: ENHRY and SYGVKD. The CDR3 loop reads CAISEKGGSREKLFF. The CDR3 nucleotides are TGTGCCATCAGTGAAAAGGGGGGAAGTCGGGAAAAACTGTTTTTT.

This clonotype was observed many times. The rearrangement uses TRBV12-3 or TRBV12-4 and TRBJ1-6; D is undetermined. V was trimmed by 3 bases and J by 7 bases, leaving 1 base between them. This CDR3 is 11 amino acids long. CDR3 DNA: TGTGCCAGCAGTTTCAATTCACCCCTCCACTTT. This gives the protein CASSFNSPLHF.

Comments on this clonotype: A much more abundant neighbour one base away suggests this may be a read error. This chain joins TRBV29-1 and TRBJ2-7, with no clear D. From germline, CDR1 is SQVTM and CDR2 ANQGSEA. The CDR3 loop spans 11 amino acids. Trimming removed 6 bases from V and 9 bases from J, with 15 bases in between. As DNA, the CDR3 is TGCAGCGTGGTCGTACTCCACGGGCAGTACTTC. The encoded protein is CSVVVLHGQYF.

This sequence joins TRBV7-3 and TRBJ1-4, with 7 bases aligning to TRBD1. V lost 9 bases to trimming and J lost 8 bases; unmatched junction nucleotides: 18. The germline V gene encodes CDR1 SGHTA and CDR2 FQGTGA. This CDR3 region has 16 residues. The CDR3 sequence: CASTPPATGWGEKLFF. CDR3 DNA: TGTGCCAGTACCCCGCCCGCGACAGGGTGGGGGGAAAAACTGTTTTTT.

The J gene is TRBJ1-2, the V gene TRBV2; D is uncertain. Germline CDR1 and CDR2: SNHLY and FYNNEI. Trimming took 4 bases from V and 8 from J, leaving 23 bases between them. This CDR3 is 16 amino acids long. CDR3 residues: CASSGTNRAPGGGYTF. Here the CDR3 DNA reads TGTGCCAGCAGTGGAACAAACCGGGCCCCCGGCGGCGGCTACACCTTC.